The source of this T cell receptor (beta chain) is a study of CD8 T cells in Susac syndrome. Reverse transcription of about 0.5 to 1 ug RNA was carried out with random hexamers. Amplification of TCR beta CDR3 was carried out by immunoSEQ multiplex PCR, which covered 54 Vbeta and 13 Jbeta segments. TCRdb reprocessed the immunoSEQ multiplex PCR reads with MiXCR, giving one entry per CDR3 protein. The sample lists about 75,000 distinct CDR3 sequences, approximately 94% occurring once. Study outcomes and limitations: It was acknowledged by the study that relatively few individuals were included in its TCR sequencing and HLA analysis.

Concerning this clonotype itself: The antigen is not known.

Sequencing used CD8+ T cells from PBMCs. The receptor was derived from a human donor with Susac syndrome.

CDR3 in DNA: TGTGCCAGCAGCCCCCCCATGGTCTACGAGCAGTACTTC. This encodes CASSPPMVYEQYF. The chain joins TRBV7-9 to TRBJ2-7; no clear D gene. The CDR3 consists of 13 residues. The V end lost 5 bases, the J end lost 3 bases, and 11 bases lay between the germline ends. Germline CDR1 is SEHNR and CDR2 is FQNEAQ (reference sequence).